What follows describes a single T cell receptor beta chain. Its antigen is unknown. No clone much larger than this one lies a single base away; base qualities are absent. Libraries were made using the immunoSEQ multiplex PCR assay. From the authors' description of their analysis: A statistical classification framework was built for diagnosing cytomegalovirus status from the catalog of TCR beta chain sequences. In TCRdb, the immuneACCESS table is reduced to in-frame sequences with V and J assigned. These tables do not hold every clone; where another copy was compared, an unresolved V gene accounts for under half, and the others remain unexplained. The V and J calls and the clone size are those of that table, but D and trimming were determined from the DNA. Recorded for this sample are approximately 270,000 clones; roughly 90% of them occurred a single time. Jointly, the top ten make up 0.35% to 0.45% of the sample.

The data are from a study of cytomegalovirus exposure and HLA in healthy donors (dated by TCRdb to the late 2010s). Looking at the study overall: A later analysis indicated that the 130 or so validation repertoires were generated on the platform also employed for the 720 or so repertoires of the first cohort. The study aimed to test whether cataloging public T cell receptors could reveal signatures of past pathogen exposure. Along with the approximately 700-subject first cohort, a separate validation cohort of over a hundred different subjects was used. To predict cytomegalovirus infection status, the study combined high-throughput TCR immunosequencing, statistical association of individual TCRs with disease status, and machine learning. General conclusions and limits of the study: The study listed 150 to 200 TCR beta chains as associated with cytomegalovirus. Most TCR sequences were observed very rarely across donors, whereas some public TCRs were present in many individuals. A later analysis lacked HLA typing for the validation cohort, so it scored co-occurrence in that cohort across all 130 or so repertoires. The classifier was reported to diagnose cytomegalovirus status with high specificity and sensitivity in both the original cohort and the validation cohort. A few of the identified cytomegalovirus-associated TCR beta chains were confirmed in vitro to be specific for cytomegalovirus antigens. The authors suggested that the approach could potentially be generalized to other disease states and immunological phenotypes. A later analysis found that TCRs clustered in the first cohort also tended to co-occur in the roughly 110 validation repertoires, with approximately 95% of cluster scores above 0.

From the cysteine through the phenylalanine, the CDR3 covers 12 amino acids. Only CDR3 DNA is held: 36 bases, read in frame from base 1. The germline V gene gives CDR1 as SGHAT and CDR2 as FQNNGV. V sheds 0 bases and J sheds 11 bases, leaving 10 bases between their ends. Donors formed part of the validation cohort, which comprised 120 subjects and was distinct from the first cohort of several hundred subjects. The chain is encoded by TRBV11-2 joined to TRBJ1-1; the D gene remains uncertain. The TCR comes from a young woman in good health and CMV-seronegative. The source material was PBMCs. The CDR3 has the sequence CASSLEGRRAFF. The nucleotide sequence reads as follows: TGTGCCAGCAGCTTAGAAGGCAGGAGGGCTTTCTTT.